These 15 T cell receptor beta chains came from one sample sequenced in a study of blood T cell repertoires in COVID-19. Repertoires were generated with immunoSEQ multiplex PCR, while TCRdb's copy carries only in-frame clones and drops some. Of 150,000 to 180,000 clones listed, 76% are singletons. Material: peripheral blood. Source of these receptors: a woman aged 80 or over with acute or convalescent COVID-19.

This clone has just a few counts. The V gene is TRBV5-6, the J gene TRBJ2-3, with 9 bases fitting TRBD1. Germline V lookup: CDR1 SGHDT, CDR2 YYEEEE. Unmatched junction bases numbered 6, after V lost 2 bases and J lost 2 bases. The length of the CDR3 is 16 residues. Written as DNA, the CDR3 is TGTGCCAGCAGCTTTACACAGGGGGCAGACACAGATACGCAGTATTTT. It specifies CASSFTQGADTDTQYF.

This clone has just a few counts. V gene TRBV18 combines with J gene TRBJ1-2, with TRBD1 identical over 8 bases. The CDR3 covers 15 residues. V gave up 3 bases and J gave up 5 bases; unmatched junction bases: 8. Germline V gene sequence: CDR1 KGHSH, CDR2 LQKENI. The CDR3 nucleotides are TGTGCCAGCTCACCCGAACAGGGGGTAAAATATGGCTACACCTTC. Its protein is CASSPEQGVKYGYTF. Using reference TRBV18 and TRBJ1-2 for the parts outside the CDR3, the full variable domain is NAGVMQNPRHLVRRRGQEARLRCSPMKGHSHVYWYRQLPEEGLKFMVYLQKENIIDESGMPKERFSAEFPKEGPSILRIQQVVRGDSAAYFCASSPEQGVKYGYTFGSGTRLTVV.

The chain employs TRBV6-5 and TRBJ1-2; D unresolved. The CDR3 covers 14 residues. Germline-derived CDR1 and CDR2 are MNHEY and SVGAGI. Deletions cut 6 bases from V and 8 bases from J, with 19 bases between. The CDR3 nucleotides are TGTGCCAGCAGCCTGACACGGGAAGGTCGCGGCTACACCTTC. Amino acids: CASSLTREGRGYTF.

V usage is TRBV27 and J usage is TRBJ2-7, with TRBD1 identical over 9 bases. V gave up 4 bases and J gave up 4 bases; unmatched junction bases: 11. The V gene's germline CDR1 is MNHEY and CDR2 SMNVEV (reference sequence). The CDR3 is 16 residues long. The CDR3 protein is CASSSETPGQGYEQYF. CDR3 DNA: TGTGCCAGCAGTTCGGAGACTCCGGGACAGGGTTACGAGCAGTACTTC.

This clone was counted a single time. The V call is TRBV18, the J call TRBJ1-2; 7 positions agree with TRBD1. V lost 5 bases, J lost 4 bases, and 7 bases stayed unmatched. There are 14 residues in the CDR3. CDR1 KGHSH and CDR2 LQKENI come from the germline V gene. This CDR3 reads CASSSTGSSYGYTF. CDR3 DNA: TGTGCCAGCTCATCGACAGGGTCGAGCTATGGCTACACCTTC. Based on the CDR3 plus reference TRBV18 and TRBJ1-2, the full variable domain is NAGVMQNPRHLVRRRGQEARLRCSPMKGHSHVYWYRQLPEEGLKFMVYLQKENIIDESGMPKERFSAEFPKEGPSILRIQQVVRGDSAAYFCASSSTGSSYGYTFGSGTRLTVV.

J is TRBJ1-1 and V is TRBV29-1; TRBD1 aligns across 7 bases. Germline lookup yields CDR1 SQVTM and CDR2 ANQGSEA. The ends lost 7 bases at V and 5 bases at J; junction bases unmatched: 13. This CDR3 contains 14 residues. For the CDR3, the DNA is TGCAGCGCTCCAAAGGGGCAGGGGGTAACTGAAGCTTTCTTT. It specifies CSAPKGQGVTEAFF.

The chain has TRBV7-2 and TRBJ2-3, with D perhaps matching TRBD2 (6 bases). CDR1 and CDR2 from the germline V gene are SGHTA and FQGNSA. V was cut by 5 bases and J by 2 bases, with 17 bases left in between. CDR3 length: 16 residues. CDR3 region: CASSGGPAGFTDTQYF. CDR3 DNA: TGTGCCAGCAGCGGAGGGCCGGCAGGGTTCACAGATACGCAGTATTTT. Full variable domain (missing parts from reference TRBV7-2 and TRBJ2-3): GAGVSQSPSNKVTEKGKDVELRCDPISGHTALYWYRQSLGQGLEFLIYFQGNSAPDKSGLPSDRFSAERTGGSVSTLTIQRTQQEDSAVYLCASSGGPAGFTDTQYFGPGTRLTVL.

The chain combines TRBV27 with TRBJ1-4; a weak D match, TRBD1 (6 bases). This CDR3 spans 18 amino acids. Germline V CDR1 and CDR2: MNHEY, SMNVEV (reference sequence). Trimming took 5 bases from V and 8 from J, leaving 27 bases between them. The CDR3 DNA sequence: TGTGCCAGCAGTCGAATCACAGGGAGTCGAGACGTGGGGGAAAAACTGTTTTTT. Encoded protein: CASSRITGSRDVGEKLFF. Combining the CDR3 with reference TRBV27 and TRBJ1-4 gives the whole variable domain EAQVTQNPRYLITVTGKKLTVTCSQNMNHEYMSWYRQDPGLGLRQIYYSMNVEVTDKGDVPEGYKVSRKEKRNFPLILESPSPNQTSLYFCASSRITGSRDVGEKLFFGSGTQLSVL.

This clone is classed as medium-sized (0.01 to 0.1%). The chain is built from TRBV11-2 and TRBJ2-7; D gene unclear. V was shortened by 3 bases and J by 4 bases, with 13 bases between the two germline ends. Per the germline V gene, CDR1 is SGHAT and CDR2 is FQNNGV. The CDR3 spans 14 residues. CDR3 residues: CASSFPMKRYEQYF. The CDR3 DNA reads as TGTGCCAGCAGCTTTCCTATGAAAAGATACGAGCAGTACTTC.

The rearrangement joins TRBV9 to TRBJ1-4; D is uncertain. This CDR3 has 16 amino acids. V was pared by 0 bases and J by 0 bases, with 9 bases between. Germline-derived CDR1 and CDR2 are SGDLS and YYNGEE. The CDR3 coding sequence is TGTGCCAGCAGCGTAGGGAGTCTCGCAACTAATGAAAAACTGTTTTTT. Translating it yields CASSVGSLATNEKLFF. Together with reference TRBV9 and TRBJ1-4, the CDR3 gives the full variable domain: DSGVTQTPKHLITATGQRVTLRCSPRSGDLSVYWYQQSLDQGLQFLIQYYNGEERAKGNILERFSAQQFPDLHSELNLSSLELGDSALYFCASSVGSLATNEKLFFGSGTQLSVL.

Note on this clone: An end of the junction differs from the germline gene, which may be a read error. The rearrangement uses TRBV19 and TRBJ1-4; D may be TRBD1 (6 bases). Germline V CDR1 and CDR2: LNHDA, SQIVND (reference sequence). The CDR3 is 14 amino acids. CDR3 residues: CASSIGTSDEKLFF. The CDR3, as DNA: TGTGCCAGTAGCATAGGGACATCGGATGAAAAACTGTTTTTT.

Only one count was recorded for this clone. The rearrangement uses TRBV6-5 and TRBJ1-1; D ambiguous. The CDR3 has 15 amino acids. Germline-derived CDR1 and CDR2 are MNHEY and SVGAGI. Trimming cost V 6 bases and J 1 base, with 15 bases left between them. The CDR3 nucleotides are TGTGCCAGCAGCGCAATACCCGACACGAACACTGAAGCTTTCTTT. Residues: CASSAIPDTNTEAFF.

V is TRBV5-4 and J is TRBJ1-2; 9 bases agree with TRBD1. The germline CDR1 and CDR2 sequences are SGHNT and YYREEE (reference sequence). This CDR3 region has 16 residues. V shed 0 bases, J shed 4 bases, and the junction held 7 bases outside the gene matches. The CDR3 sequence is CASSLGRPDRGYGYTF. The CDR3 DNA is TGTGCCAGCAGCTTGGGCCGACCGGACAGGGGCTATGGCTACACCTTC.

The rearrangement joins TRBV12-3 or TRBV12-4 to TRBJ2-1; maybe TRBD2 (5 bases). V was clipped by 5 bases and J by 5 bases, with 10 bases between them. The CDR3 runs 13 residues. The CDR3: CASSPRENNEQFF. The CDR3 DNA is TGTGCCAGCAGTCCCCGGGAAAACAATGAGCAGTTCTTC.

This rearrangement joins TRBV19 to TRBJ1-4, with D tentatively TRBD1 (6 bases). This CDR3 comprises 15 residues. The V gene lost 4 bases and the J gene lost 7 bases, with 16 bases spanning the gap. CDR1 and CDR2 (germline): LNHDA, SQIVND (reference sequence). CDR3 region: CASSTQGNEGEKLFF. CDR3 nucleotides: TGTGCCAGTAGTACCCAGGGGAATGAGGGTGAAAAACTGTTTTTT.